The TCR beta chain described here comes from a study of preoperative IRX-2 immunotherapy in early breast cancer. Treatment in this sample: preoperative locoregional IRX-2 cytokine immunotherapy. Preoperative locoregional IRX-2 cytokine immunotherapy was tested in the phase Ib source study. This CDR3 has 16 amino acids. Germline CDR1 reads LNHNV; CDR2 reads YYDKDF (reference sequence). Clones were sequenced by immunoSEQ multiplex PCR, and TCRdb holds only the in-frame ones, with some missing. Of around 2,800 clones in the sample, approximately 76% were seen once. Note on this clone: Relative to the germline gene, one junction end is altered; a read error may explain this.

The sample in question was tumor tissue, obtained after IRX-2 immunotherapy. The sequence derives from a human donor with breast cancer. The rearrangement uses TRBV15 and TRBJ1-2; 11 positions match TRBD1. CDR3 nucleotides: TGTGCCAGCAGCTTAGCCGGACAGGGGGCCTTCTATGGCTACACCTTC. Its protein product is CASSLAGQGAFYGYTF.